This is a list of T cell receptor beta chains from one sample in a study of CD8+ T cells in alopecia areata. The method was immunoSEQ multiplex PCR; TCRdb's version includes in-frame clones alone and lacks a portion of them. The sample consists of about 120,000 clones, around 61% of them appearing once. Material for sequencing was CD4+ T cells sorted from blood. Source of these receptors: a human donor in good health. Each CDR3 is given with its conserved first and last residue. A D gene is named only where the DNA matches it firmly. Size tells how often a clone was seen (once, few, many) or the class of an expanded clone, and some rows leave it out.

V	J	size	D	DNA	CDR3
TRBV30	TRBJ2-5	-	-	TGTGCCTGGAGTGTAGTACAAGAGACCCAGTACTTC	CAWSVVQETQYF
TRBV25-1	TRBJ2-7	-	-	TGTGCCAGACAGGACTGGGAGTACTTC	CARQDWEYF
TRBV29-1	TRBJ1-2	-	-	TGCAGCGTTGCCGACTATGGCTACACCTTC	CSVADYGYTF
TRBV19	TRBJ2-2	-	-	TGTGCCACCAATACAAGAGTGAGTGGCGCCGGGGAGCTGTTTTTT	CATNTRVSGAGELFF
TRBV9	TRBJ2-1	-	TRBD2	TGTGCCAGCAGCACCAGCGGGGGGTACTTCGGTGAGCAGTTCTTC	CASSTSGGYFGEQFF
TRBV29-1	TRBJ1-4	-	-	TGCAGCGCCGATTGGTTAGGGAAACTGTTTTTT	CSADWLGKLFF
TRBV11-2	TRBJ1-2	-	-	TGTGCCAGCAGCTCCATTCGAGGGGCCCTCTATGGCTACACCTTC	CASSSIRGALYGYTF
TRBV6-1	TRBJ1-2	-	-	TGTGCCAGCAGGAACCCGGTGGACCTCTCCAACTTC	CASRNPVDLSNF
TRBV6-5	TRBJ1-2	-	TRBD1	TGTGCCAGCAGTACACAGGGGGCGAACTATGGCTACACCTTC	CASSTQGANYGYTF
TRBV30	TRBJ1-1	-	-	TGTGCCTCGGCAAGGGACATGAACACTGAAGCTTTCTTT	CASARDMNTEAFF
TRBV7-2	TRBJ2-1	few	-	TGTGCCAGCAGCTTAGGTGGACTTGGGGAGCAGTTCTTC	CASSLGGLGEQFF
TRBV30	TRBJ1-3	-	-	TGTGCCTGGAGAGTTGGCTCTGGAAACACCATATATTTT	CAWRVGSGNTIYF
TRBV29-1	TRBJ2-2	few	-	TGCAGCGTTGAGGAATGGACCGGGGAGCTGTTTTTT	CSVEEWTGELFF
TRBV29-1	TRBJ1-1	-	-	TGCAGCGTTGTAGGTGGCACTGAAGCTTTCTTT	CSVVGGTEAFF
TRBV7-9	TRBJ1-1	once	-	TGTGCCAGCAGCTTTTCATCAGGGGAGGAAGACACTGAAGCTTTCTTT	CASSFSSGEEDTEAFF
TRBV29-1	TRBJ2-7	-	-	TGCAGCGTCTCCCTTGGGGGGGCCAACTACGAGCAGTACTTC	CSVSLGGANYEQYF
TRBV5-6	TRBJ1-2	-	-	TGTGCCAGCAGCTTGGCGGGGGCGAAGTATGGCTACACCTTC	CASSLAGAKYGYTF